One sample yielded the 27 T cell receptor beta chains listed below, sequenced in a study of cytomegalovirus exposure and HLA in healthy donors (dated by TCRdb to 2016 to 2017). The method was the immunoSEQ multiplex PCR assay. For the multiplex PCR, a mixture combining 60 forward primers for TCR Vbeta segments and 13 reverse primers for TCR Jbeta segments was used. The clones in this table, taken by TCRdb from immuneACCESS, are in-frame only. Not every clone is retained; where verified, under half of the shortfall comes from an unresolved V gene, and the cause of the rest is unknown. The sample contains about 100,000 clones, roughly 80% of them found a single time. The ten largest account for 2% to 2.5% of the sample. Material for sequencing was PBMCs. The receptors shown here come from a man aged 25-45 years in good health and CMV-seronegative.

This rearrangement joins TRBV2 to TRBJ2-3; the D is unclear. The CDR3 totals 13 residues. CDR1 and CDR2 (germline): SNHLY, FYNNEI. The ends were cut back, 10 bases at V and 6 bases at J, with 17 bases in the middle. The CDR3 spells CATPPASADTQYF. In DNA, the CDR3 is TGTGCCACCCCACCCGCGTCCGCGGATACGCAGTATTTT.

The chain has TRBV5-1 and TRBJ1-1; a possible D gene is TRBD1 (6 bases). The V gene's germline CDR1 is SGHRS and CDR2 YFSETQ. CDR3 length: 16 residues. Trimming removed 2 bases from V and 0 bases from J, with 14 bases in between. CDR3 DNA sequence: TGCGCCAGCAGCTTACAAGGGGGGGCAATGAACACTGAAGCTTTCTTT. Amino acids: CASSLQGGAMNTEAFF.

V gene TRBV10-3 combines with J gene TRBJ2-2; D not certain. Germline V gives CDR1 ENHRY, CDR2 SYGVKD. Trimming took off 4 bases at V and 1 base at J, with 4 bases between the two ends. The CDR3 is made up of 13 amino acids. CDR3 nucleotides: TGTGCCATCAGTGCGGGGAACACCGGGGAGCTGTTTTTT. It translates to CAISAGNTGELFF.

The chain uses TRBV2 and TRBJ1-2; TRBD1 aligns across 9 bases. This CDR3 region has 14 residues. J was trimmed by 8 bases and V by 6 bases; bases with no gene match: 10. Per the germline V gene, CDR1 is SNHLY and CDR2 is FYNNEI. The CDR3 loop is CASSRPGQGGGYTF. CDR3 in DNA: TGTGCCAGCAGCCGACCGGGACAGGGCGGAGGCTACACCTTC.

This clone turned up a few times. The V call is TRBV4-1, the J call TRBJ2-3; TRBD2 matches at 8 bases. The CDR3 spans 15 residues. J was trimmed by 2 bases and V by 5 bases; bases with no gene match: 6. CDR1 and CDR2 from the germline V gene are MGHRA and YSYEKL. CDR3 in DNA: TGCGCCAGCAGCTCAATAGCGGGGAACACAGATACGCAGTATTTT. It codes for CASSSIAGNTDTQYF.

This clone was counted a few times. V is TRBV28 and J is TRBJ2-7, with 7 bases lining up with TRBD2. The CDR3 has 12 amino acids. The trim removed 8 bases at V and 5 bases at J, leaving 6 bases unmatched. Germline V gene lookup returns CDR1 MDHEN and CDR2 SYDVKM. DNA for the CDR3: TGTGCCAGCGGCGGGAGTCTCCACGAGCAGTACTTC. Residues: CASGGSLHEQYF.

CDR3: CASNDRGGQETQYF. CDR3 sequence (DNA): TGTGCCAGTAACGACAGGGGTGGGCAAGAGACCCAGTACTTC. The genes are TRBV19 and TRBJ2-5, with 8 bases matching TRBD1. The CDR3 length is 14 residues. The germline CDR1 and CDR2 sequences are LNHDA and SQIVND (reference sequence). Trimming at V came to 7 bases and at J to 2 bases, leaving 6 bases not matched to a gene.

The rearrangement uses TRBV11-2 and TRBJ2-1; TRBD2 agrees at 8 bases. Germline V lookup: CDR1 SGHAT, CDR2 FQNNGV. The CDR3 contains 16 residues. V shed 5 bases and J 8 bases; nucleotides not matched to a gene: 14. CDR3 loop: CASSTEPTSVGHEQFF. CDR3 DNA: TGTGCCAGCAGCACAGAACCGACTAGCGTGGGCCATGAGCAGTTCTTC.

The chain links TRBV11-3 to TRBJ2-3; D is perhaps TRBD2 (5 bases). V was cut by 5 bases and J by 0 bases, with 12 bases left in between. This CDR3 is built from 15 residues. Looked up from germline, CDR1 is SGHNT and CDR2 is YENEEA. In nucleotides, the CDR3 is TGTGCCAGCAGCCGGACCTCGGGGAGCACAGATACGCAGTATTTT. The encoded protein is CASSRTSGSTDTQYF.

The chain links TRBV5-3 to TRBJ1-4; no clear D. TRBV5-3 is identified as an open reading frame with a role that is uncertain. This CDR3 spans 15 amino acids. Between the trimmed V and J ends, which lost 5 bases and 4 bases, there was a span of 15 bases. DNA for the CDR3: TGTGCCAGAAGGGCTGTGGGCAGGTGTAATGAAAAACTGTTTTTT. It specifies CARRAVGRCNEKLFF.

The chain uses TRBV7-9 and TRBJ1-1; no definite D call. The V end was cut by 2 bases, the J end by 6 bases, with 13 bases between. Looked up from germline, CDR1 is SEHNR and CDR2 is FQNEAQ (reference sequence). This CDR3 has 14 residues. The CDR3 loop reads CASSLLMAVSEAFF. The CDR3 DNA reads TGTGCCAGCAGCTTATTGATGGCTGTGTCTGAAGCTTTCTTT.

This chain joins TRBV7-9 and TRBJ2-5; 9 bases line up with TRBD2. The CDR3 is 19 amino acids. Germline loops: CDR1 SEHNR, CDR2 FQNEAQ (reference sequence). Trimming at V came to 4 bases and at J to 3 bases, leaving 18 bases not matched to a gene. For the CDR3, the DNA is TGTGCCAGCAGCTCACCAGGAGTGAGCGGGGGGACCTATAAAGAGACCCAGTACTTC. This gives the protein CASSSPGVSGGTYKETQYF.

A single count supports this clone. For the CDR3, the DNA is TGTGCCAGCAGTCCGATCCGGGACAAGAACACTGAAGCTTTCTTT. Its translation is CASSPIRDKNTEAFF. This chain links TRBV7-6 with TRBJ1-1; tentative D call: TRBD1 (6 bases). CDR1 and CDR2 from the germline V gene are SGHVS and FNYEAQ. Trimming removed 6 bases at V and 1 base at J, with 15 bases between. The CDR3 sequence is 15 residues long.

V usage is TRBV10-1 and J usage is TRBJ2-7, with D possibly matching TRBD2 (6 bases). Per the germline V gene, CDR1 is WNHNN and CDR2 is SYGVQD (reference sequence). The V and J ends lost 2 bases and 5 bases respectively, with 19 bases between them. The CDR3 runs to 16 residues. CDR3 bases: TGCGCCAGCAGTGAGAGGCGGGGACCCAGCCTAGACGAGCAGTACTTC. Its translation is CASSERRGPSLDEQYF.

The J gene is TRBJ2-1, the V gene TRBV13, with TRBD1 matching over 7 bases. V dropped 4 bases and J dropped 10; count of bases not matched to a gene: 4. The CDR3 contains 12 residues. The germline V gene encodes CDR1 PRHDT and CDR2 FYEKMQ (reference sequence). In nucleotides, the CDR3 is TGTGCCAGCAGCTCACAGGGGCGGGAGCAGTTCTTC. It specifies CASSSQGREQFF.

The chain employs TRBV6-5 and TRBJ2-1; 11 nucleotides line up with TRBD2. With V trimmed by 7 bases and J by 14 bases, 10 bases remained unmatched. CDR3 length equals 13 residues. Looked up from germline, CDR1 is MNHEY and CDR2 is SVGAGI. The CDR3 is CASTGTSGYGEFF. For the CDR3, the DNA is TGTGCCAGCACTGGGACTAGCGGCTACGGTGAGTTCTTC.

This clone was observed a few times. The chain links TRBV5-1 to TRBJ2-7; TRBD1 matches 10 bases. CDR1 SGHRS and CDR2 YFSETQ come from the germline V gene. V shed 6 bases, J shed 0 bases, and the junction held 6 bases outside the gene matches. The CDR3 has 15 amino acids. CDR3: CASITGTGASYEQYF. For the CDR3, the DNA is TGCGCCAGCATTACAGGGACAGGGGCCTCCTACGAGCAGTACTTC.

The genes are TRBV9 and TRBJ2-1; 11 positions match TRBD2. CDR3 size: 15 residues. The germline CDR1 and CDR2 sequences are SGDLS and YYNGEE. Trimming took 3 bases from V and 8 from J; bases not matched to a gene: 7. DNA of the CDR3: TGTGCCAGCAGCGGAACGGTACTAGCGGGAGATGAGCAGTTCTTC. Translating gives CASSGTVLAGDEQFF.

The V call is TRBV4-1, the J call TRBJ2-4; D may be TRBD1 (6 bases). V dropped 0 bases and J dropped 4 bases, with 13 bases sitting between them. From germline, CDR1 is MGHRA and CDR2 YSYEKL. The CDR3 length is 16 residues. The DNA for the CDR3 is TGCGCCAGCAGCCAAGATTTAAGGACAGAAAAAAACATTCAGTACTTC. Protein sequence: CASSQDLRTEKNIQYF.

This chain connects TRBV29-1 to TRBJ1-2; D not certain. V lost 8 bases, J lost 7 bases, and 14 bases lay in between. CDR1 SQVTM and CDR2 ANQGSEA come from the germline V gene. The CDR3 has 11 residues. The CDR3 region has the DNA TGCAGCATCCCTGGAGTGGCTGGCTACACCTTC. Translating gives CSIPGVAGYTF.

This chain uses TRBV6-5 with TRBJ2-1; TRBD2 matches 8 bases. The V gene's germline CDR1 is MNHEY and CDR2 SVGAGI. The CDR3 covers 16 residues. V dropped 4 bases and J dropped 8; count of bases not matched to a gene: 13. CDR3 region: CASSSPGLGGAYEQFF. DNA of the CDR3: TGTGCCAGCAGTTCCCCGGGACTAGGTGGGGCATATGAGCAGTTCTTC.

This chain uses TRBV9 with TRBJ1-1, with a tentative D call TRBD1 (6 bases). The CDR3 sequence is 15 residues long. V was cut by 2 bases and J by 1 base, with 12 bases left in between. Germline CDR1 reads SGDLS; CDR2 reads YYNGEE. The CDR3 loop is CASSVAGTRNTEAFF. The CDR3 nucleotides are TGTGCCAGCAGCGTTGCCGGGACAAGGAACACTGAAGCTTTCTTT. The complete variable domain, with remaining parts taken from reference TRBV9 and TRBJ1-1, reads DSGVTQTPKHLITATGQRVTLRCSPRSGDLSVYWYQQSLDQGLQFLIQYYNGEERAKGNILERFSAQQFPDLHSELNLSSLELGDSALYFCASSVAGTRNTEAFFGQGTRLTVV.

CDR3 bases: TGTGCCAGCAGCAGCCGGGACAGGGGGCGCGGCTACACCTTC. This sequence encodes CASSSRDRGRGYTF. The chain couples TRBV11-2 to TRBJ1-2, with 12 bases fitting TRBD1. The CDR3 consists of 14 residues. The trim removed 5 bases at V and 8 bases at J, leaving 6 bases unmatched. The germline V gene encodes CDR1 SGHAT and CDR2 FQNNGV.

The gene calls are TRBV7-9 and TRBJ1-4; 9 nucleotides align to TRBD1. The CDR3 extends over 15 amino acids. The V gene's germline CDR1 is SEHNR and CDR2 FQNEAQ (reference sequence). V was pared by 4 bases and J by 7 bases, with 7 bases of the junction left unmatched. CDR3 amino acids: CASSYSGDRAEKLFF. DNA for the CDR3: TGTGCCAGCAGCTATAGTGGGGACAGGGCTGAAAAACTGTTTTTT.

The genes are TRBV6-4 and TRBJ2-6, with D maybe TRBD1 (6 bases). CDR1 is MRHNA and CDR2 is SNTAGT in the germline V gene. The V gene lost 8 bases and the J gene lost 2 bases, with 10 bases spanning the gap. The CDR3 covers 14 residues. The DNA of the CDR3 is TGTGCCAGCGGGGGCGGACCTGGGGCCAACGTCCTGACTTTC. It translates to CASGGGPGANVLTF.

The gene calls are TRBV2 and TRBJ2-7; TRBD2 is a possible D gene (6 bases). CDR3 size: 13 residues. Trimming took off 5 bases at V and 2 bases at J, with 10 bases between the two ends. Germline V gene sequence: CDR1 SNHLY, CDR2 FYNNEI. This CDR3 is CASSFGSTYEQYF. As DNA, the CDR3 is TGTGCCAGCAGTTTCGGGAGCACCTACGAGCAGTACTTC.

V is TRBV4-1 and J is TRBJ2-1, with D tentatively TRBD1 (5 bases). The CDR3 sequence is 14 residues long. V was pared by 5 bases and J by 7 bases, with 15 bases between. Germline V gene data show CDR1 as MGHRA and CDR2 as YSYEKL. As DNA, the CDR3 is TGCGCCAGCAGCGTGATATCAGGGATTAATGAGCAGTTCTTC. Translating it yields CASSVISGINEQFF.